The sequence of this T cell receptor beta chain was determined in a study of T cells after yellow fever vaccination. Whole-study results and caveats: Clones from primary vaccination mostly reappeared after the booster (about 97% CD4, over 85% CD8). Though weaker, the secondary response peaked faster, on day 5 versus 15. Nearly all vaccine-responding clonotypes were undetectable in sorted memory subsets on day 0.

5'RACE template switching added a universal primer site and UMIs to TCR cDNA. TCRdb passed the 5' RACE reads through MiXCR, listing each CDR3 protein once. The table records tens of thousands of distinct CDR3 sequences, under 12% of them present only once. Germline CDR1 is SNHLY and CDR2 is FYNNEI. Trimming cost V 4 bases and J 1 base, with 10 bases left between them. This CDR3 region has 14 residues. This clonotype was seen repeatedly, ten times or more. The TCR was taken from a man aged 18 to 29 who received the YFV17D yellow fever vaccine. The chain joins TRBV2 to TRBJ1-1; D is ambiguous. Material: PBMCs, either bulk or a sorted T-cell subset (CD4+, CD8+, memory, or dextramer-sorted; not recorded which), obtained around 15 days after the first yellow fever vaccination. CDR3 in amino acids: CASSGAYQNTEAFF. CDR3 in DNA: TGTGCCAGCAGTGGGGCATATCAGAACACTGAAGCTTTCTTT.